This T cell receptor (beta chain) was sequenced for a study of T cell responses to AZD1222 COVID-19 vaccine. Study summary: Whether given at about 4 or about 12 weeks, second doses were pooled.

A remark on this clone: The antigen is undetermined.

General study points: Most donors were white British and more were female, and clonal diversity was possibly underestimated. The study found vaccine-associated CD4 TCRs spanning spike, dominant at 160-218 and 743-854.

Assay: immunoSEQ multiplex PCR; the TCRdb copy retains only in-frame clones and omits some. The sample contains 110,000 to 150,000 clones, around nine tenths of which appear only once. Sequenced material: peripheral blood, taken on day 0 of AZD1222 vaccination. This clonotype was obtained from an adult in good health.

The CDR3 DNA reads TGCGCCAGCAGCCAAGGTCGGCGGGAGGGCCGCTACGAGCAGTACTTC. Protein product: CASSQGRREGRYEQYF. The chain joins TRBV4-1 to TRBJ2-7; 9 nucleotides line up with TRBD2. Germline trimming cut 1 base from V and 3 bases from J; bases unmatched to any gene: 7. Germline V gives CDR1 MGHRA, CDR2 YSYEKL. CDR3 length: 16 residues.